The 19 T cell receptor beta chains reported below all come from one sample, sequenced in a study of blood T cell repertoires in COVID-19. Profiled with immunoSEQ multiplex PCR; TCRdb holds only in-frame clones, not every one. The profile covers roughly 430,000 clones, with 88% appearing a single time and 2% to 2.5% taken by the ten largest. The sequencing sample was made of PBMCs or T cells enriched from blood (not recorded which). The receptors here all came from a woman in her forties with acute COVID-19.

This chain joins TRBV25-1 and TRBJ2-1; weak D call: TRBD1 (6 bases). Germline CDR1 reads MGHDK; CDR2 reads SYGVNS. With 2 bases removed from V and 5 bases from J, the gap between germline ends came to 13 bases. This CDR3 comprises 15 residues. The CDR3 loop is CASSERQVGDNEQFF. CDR3 in DNA: TGTGCCAGCAGTGAAAGACAGGTGGGGGACAATGAGCAGTTCTTC.

CDR3: CASSLDGGPGSYTF. CDR3 coding DNA: TGTGCCAGCAGCTTAGACGGGGGGCCTGGGAGCTACACCTTC. This sequence joins TRBV11-2 and TRBJ1-2, with D perhaps TRBD1 (6 bases). The CDR3 runs to 14 residues. Germline V gene lookup returns CDR1 SGHAT and CDR2 FQNNGV. V lost 0 bases to trimming and J lost 9 bases, with 14 bases between them.

The chain uses TRBV24-1 and TRBJ2-7; 8 nucleotides match TRBD1. V was clipped by 7 bases and J by 5 bases; unmatched bases: 6. The CDR3 has 13 amino acids. Germline loops: CDR1 KGHDR, CDR2 SFDVKD. The CDR3, as DNA: TGTGCCACCAGAGGACAGGGTATCCACGAGCAGTACTTC. Translating gives CATRGQGIHEQYF.

This chain connects TRBV5-4 to TRBJ2-4; tentative D call: TRBD1 (6 bases). In germline, CDR1 is SGHNT, CDR2 YYREEE (reference sequence). The germline V and J ends were trimmed by 4 bases and 15 bases, with 20 bases remaining between them. The CDR3 is 13 residues long. CDR3 residues: CASSLGATVPTYF. Written as DNA, the CDR3 is TGTGCCAGCAGCCTGGGGGCCACCGTCCCAACGTACTTC.

This clone was seen a single time. The rearrangement joins TRBV6-5 to TRBJ1-2; no firm D call. Germline V gene data show CDR1 as MNHEY and CDR2 as SVGAGI. The length of the CDR3 is 14 residues. V shed 7 bases and J shed 0 bases, with 12 bases lying between them. CDR3 amino acids: CASMRGSSNYGYTF. For the CDR3, the DNA is TGTGCCAGCATGCGAGGCTCCTCTAACTATGGCTACACCTTC.

The chain uses TRBV30 and TRBJ2-7, with D possibly matching TRBD1 (5 bases). Germline values: CDR1 GTSNPN, CDR2 SVGIG (reference sequence). V shed 2 bases and J shed 7 bases, with 15 bases lying between them. The CDR3 runs 13 residues. CDR3 DNA sequence: TGTGCCTGGAGTTCCCAGGGTCCCAGTGAGCAGTACTTC. Amino acid sequence: CAWSSQGPSEQYF.

V usage is TRBV5-1 and J usage is TRBJ2-5; 11 bases align to TRBD1. Germline V gives CDR1 SGHRS, CDR2 YFSETQ. The trim removed 4 bases at V and 1 base at J, leaving 3 bases unmatched. The length of the CDR3 is 15 residues. The CDR3 reads CASSRTGGLQETQYF. CDR3 nucleotides: TGCGCCAGCAGCCGGACAGGGGGCCTCCAAGAGACCCAGTACTTC. Full variable domain (outside the CDR3, taken from reference TRBV5-1 and TRBJ2-5): KAGVTQTPRYLIKTRGQQVTLSCSPISGHRSVSWYQQTPGQGLQFLFEYFSETQRNKGNFPGRFSGRQFSNSRSEMNVSTLELGDSALYLCASSRTGGLQETQYFGPGTRLLVL.

This chain links TRBV30 with TRBJ1-2; D perhaps matches TRBD1 (5 bases). CDR3 length: 16 amino acids. The ends were cut back, 8 bases at V and 4 bases at J, with 26 bases in the middle. CDR1 and CDR2 (germline): GTSNPN, SVGIG (reference sequence). The CDR3 coding sequence is TGTGCCCTGAGAGACACCGCGACAGTCTTGGGCTATGGCTACACCTTC. Protein product: CALRDTATVLGYGYTF.

V is TRBV9 and J is TRBJ2-5, with 7 bases fitting TRBD2. Germline trimming cut 0 bases from V and 3 bases from J; bases unmatched to any gene: 5. Looked up from germline, CDR1 is SGDLS and CDR2 is YYNGEE. The CDR3 length is 15 residues. CDR3 bases: TGTGCCAGCAGCGTAGACTCTAGCGGTGAAGAGACCCAGTACTTC. Translated, it gives CASSVDSSGEETQYF.

The chain links TRBV12-3 or TRBV12-4 to TRBJ1-2; D is unclear. V was shortened by 8 bases and J by 2 bases, with 12 bases between the two germline ends. The CDR3 consists of 13 residues. The CDR3 nucleotides read TGTGCCAGCGGGAGAAGAATGAACTATGGCTACACCTTC. Amino acid sequence: CASGRRMNYGYTF.

The CDR3 DNA reads TGTGCCAGCAGCTTGCGGGCCGGGATTGGAAACACCATATATTTT. Residues: CASSLRAGIGNTIYF. The chain uses TRBV5-8 and TRBJ1-3; the D is unclear. V was trimmed by 1 base and J by 3 bases, leaving 11 bases between them. The CDR3 runs 15 residues. Germline CDR1 reads SGHTS; CDR2 reads YDEGEE.

This chain joins TRBV2 and TRBJ1-5; 8 nucleotides line up with TRBD1. V trimming: 6 bases; J trimming: 5 bases; junction bases outside the gene matches: 12. This CDR3 comprises 16 residues. CDR1 is SNHLY, CDR2 FYNNEI, per germline. The CDR3 DNA sequence: TGTGCCAGCAGGAAGGACGCAGGGGGCTTTCATCAGCCCCAGCATTTT. This gives the protein CASRKDAGGFHQPQHF.

The V call is TRBV9, the J call TRBJ2-1; 9 bases fit TRBD1. Germline V CDR1 and CDR2: SGDLS, YYNGEE. With V trimmed by 4 bases and J by 7 bases, 27 bases remained unmatched. The CDR3 is made up of 21 amino acids. The CDR3 region has the DNA TGTGCCAGCAGCACCCCGCGGTGGACAGGGGAGGATCGGGGGATTGGTAATGAGCAGTTCTTC. Its protein product is CASSTPRWTGEDRGIGNEQFF.

V gene TRBV5-1 combines with J gene TRBJ2-7; D gene ambiguous. V lost 0 bases and J 0 bases, leaving 13 bases between the germline ends. Germline CDR1 is SGHRS and CDR2 is YFSETQ. CDR3 size: 16 residues. The CDR3: CASSLATPGSSYEQYF. The CDR3 DNA sequence: TGCGCCAGCAGCTTGGCTACCCCAGGAAGCTCCTACGAGCAGTACTTC.

The V gene is TRBV2, the J gene TRBJ2-7; 7 bases map to TRBD2. The CDR3 sequence is 12 residues long. From germline, CDR1 is SNHLY and CDR2 FYNNEI. The J segment lost 6 bases and the V segment lost 4 bases, leaving 3 bases of the junction unmatched. The CDR3 protein is CASSVGGVEQYF. CDR3 bases: TGTGCCAGCAGTGTGGGAGGGGTCGAGCAGTACTTC. The whole variable domain, filled in from reference TRBV2 and TRBJ2-7, reads EPEVTQTPSHQVTQMGQEVILRCVPISNHLYFYWYRQILGQKVEFLVSFYNNEISEKSEIFDDQFSVERPDGSNFTLKIRSTKLEDSAMYFCASSVGGVEQYFGPGTRLTVT.

The chain employs TRBV29-1 and TRBJ2-5; D not certain. The V gene's germline CDR1 is SQVTM and CDR2 ANQGSEA. The V and J ends lost 2 bases and 5 bases respectively, with 12 bases between them. This CDR3 is 13 amino acids long. The CDR3 DNA follows: TGCAGCGTTGAATCGGCAGTCGGGGAGACCCAGTACTTC. Translating it yields CSVESAVGETQYF.

This clone has more than one count but fewer than ten. The V and J genes are TRBV18 and TRBJ1-2, with D maybe TRBD1 (5 bases). The CDR3 has 16 residues. Trimming removed 0 bases at V and 8 bases at J, with 19 bases between. Per the germline V gene, CDR1 is KGHSH and CDR2 is LQKENI. CDR3 sequence (DNA): TGTGCCAGCTCACCACCAGATACCGGGACGGGGAGGGGCTACACCTTC. Translation gives CASSPPDTGTGRGYTF. The full variable domain, with the rest looked up from reference TRBV18 and TRBJ1-2, is NAGVMQNPRHLVRRRGQEARLRCSPMKGHSHVYWYRQLPEEGLKFMVYLQKENIIDESGMPKERFSAEFPKEGPSILRIQQVVRGDSAAYFCASSPPDTGTGRGYTFGSGTRLTVV.

This clone was seen only once. This chain uses TRBV5-5 with TRBJ2-2, with D maybe TRBD1 (6 bases). The CDR3 covers 16 residues. Germline lookup yields CDR1 SGHKS and CDR2 YYEKEE (reference sequence). Between the trimmed V and J ends, which lost 0 bases and 5 bases, there was a span of 14 bases. The CDR3 loop reads CASSLAPGAGTGELFF. DNA of the CDR3: TGTGCCAGCAGCTTGGCTCCAGGGGCAGGAACCGGGGAGCTGTTTTTT.

The V and J genes are TRBV30 and TRBJ1-4; a possible D gene is TRBD1 (5 bases). The CDR3 has 13 residues. Germline values: CDR1 GTSNPN, CDR2 SVGIG (reference sequence). Trimming shortened V by 3 bases and J by 6 bases, and 11 bases separated the two germline ends. This chain's CDR3 is CAWSQGRDEKLFF. DNA of the CDR3: TGTGCCTGGAGCCAGGGTCGCGATGAAAAACTGTTTTTT.